This T cell receptor beta chain is drawn from a study of beta chain features in type 1 diabetes. Study observations and caveats: In these data, an HLA type influence on TCRB rearrangement remained unresolved. With patients and controls alike, PCR might favor shorter templates to an equal degree. The study found moderately but significantly shorter TCRB CDR3s in all four CD4+ subsets of Type 1 diabetes patients. At VDJ recombination sites, type 1 diabetes patients had fewer insertions and more deleted nucleotides.

cDNA synthesis used the whole RNA isolate, giving expressed TCRB sequences. Sequencing used immunoSEQ multiplex PCR; TCRdb keeps in-frame clones, though not all of them. Of over 150,000 clones detected, approximately 8% appear once; the ten largest clones hold around 0.9%. Comment on this clone: No antigen is known for it.

The receptor's source is a woman between 35 and 50 years old with type 1 diabetes. Sequencing was carried out using central memory CD4+ T cells from blood.

CDR3 sequence: CASSLSRGLQTGELFF. The CDR3 DNA reads as TGTGCCAGCAGTTTGAGCAGGGGATTACAAACCGGGGAGCTGTTTTTT. V is TRBV28 and J is TRBJ2-2; D may be TRBD1 (6 bases). The CDR3 runs to 16 residues. CDR1 and CDR2 (germline): MDHEN, SYDVKM. V gave up 3 bases and J gave up 5 bases, with 16 bases separating them. Supplemented by reference TRBV28 and TRBJ2-2, the full variable domain reads DVKVTQSSRYLVKRTGEKVFLECVQDMDHENMFWYRQDPGLGLRLIYFSYDVKMKEKGDIPEGYSVSREKKERFSLILESASTNQTSMYLCASSLSRGLQTGELFFGEGSRLTVL.